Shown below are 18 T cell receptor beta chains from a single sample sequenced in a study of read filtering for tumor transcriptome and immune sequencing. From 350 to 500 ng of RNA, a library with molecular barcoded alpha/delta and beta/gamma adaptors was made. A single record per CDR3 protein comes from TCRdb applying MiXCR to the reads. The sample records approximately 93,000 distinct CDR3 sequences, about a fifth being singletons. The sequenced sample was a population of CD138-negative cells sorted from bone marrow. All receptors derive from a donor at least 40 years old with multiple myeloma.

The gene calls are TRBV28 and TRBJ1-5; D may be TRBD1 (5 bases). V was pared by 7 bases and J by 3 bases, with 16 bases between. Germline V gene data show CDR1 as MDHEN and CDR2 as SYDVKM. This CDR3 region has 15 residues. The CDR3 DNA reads TGTGCCAGCACCCGGCGGGGGGATTTCAATCAGCCCCAGCATTTT. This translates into CASTRRGDFNQPQHF.

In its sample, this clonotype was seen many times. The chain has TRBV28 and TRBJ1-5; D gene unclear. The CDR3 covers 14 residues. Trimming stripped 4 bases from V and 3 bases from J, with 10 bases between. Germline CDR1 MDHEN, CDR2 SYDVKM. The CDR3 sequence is CASSSRSFNQPQHF. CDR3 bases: TGTGCCAGCAGTTCACGGTCTTTCAATCAGCCCCAGCATTTT.

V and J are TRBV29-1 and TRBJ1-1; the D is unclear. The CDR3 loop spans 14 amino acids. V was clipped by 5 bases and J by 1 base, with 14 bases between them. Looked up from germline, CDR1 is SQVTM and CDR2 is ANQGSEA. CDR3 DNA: TGCAGCGTTTCAGTCCGGCTTGCGAACACTGAAGCTTTCTTT. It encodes CSVSVRLANTEAFF.

This chain's CDR3 is CASSFSGARGHNEQYF. The CDR3 nucleotides are TGTGCCAGCAGCTTTTCCGGGGCAAGAGGGCACAATGAGCAGTACTTC. The rearrangement joins TRBV11-2 to TRBJ2-1; D assignment may be TRBD1 or TRBD2 (5 bases each). TRBJ2-7 explains the end of the DNA better; the J call may be wrong. There are 16 residues in the CDR3. Germline loops: CDR1 SGHAT, CDR2 FQNNGV.

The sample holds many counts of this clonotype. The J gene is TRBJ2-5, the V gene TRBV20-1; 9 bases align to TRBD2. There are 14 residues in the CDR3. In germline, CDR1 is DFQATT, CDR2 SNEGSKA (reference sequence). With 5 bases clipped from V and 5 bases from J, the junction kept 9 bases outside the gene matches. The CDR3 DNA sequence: TGCAGTGCTTCTGGCGGGGGGGTCCGGGAGACCCAGTACTTC. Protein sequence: CSASGGGVRETQYF.

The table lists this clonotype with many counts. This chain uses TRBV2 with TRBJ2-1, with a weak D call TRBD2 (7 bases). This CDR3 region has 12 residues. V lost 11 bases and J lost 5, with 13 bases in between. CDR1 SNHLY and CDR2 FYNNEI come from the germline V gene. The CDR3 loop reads CAQGGGDNEQFF. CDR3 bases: TGTGCCCAAGGGGGAGGGGACAATGAGCAGTTCTTC.

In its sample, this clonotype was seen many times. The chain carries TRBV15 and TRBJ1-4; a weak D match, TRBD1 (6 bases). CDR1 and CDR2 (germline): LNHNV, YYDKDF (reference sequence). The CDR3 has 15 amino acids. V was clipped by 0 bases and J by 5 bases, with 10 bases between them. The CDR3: CATSRDRGANEKLFF. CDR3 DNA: TGTGCCACCAGCAGAGATCGGGGGGCGAATGAAAAACTGTTTTTT.

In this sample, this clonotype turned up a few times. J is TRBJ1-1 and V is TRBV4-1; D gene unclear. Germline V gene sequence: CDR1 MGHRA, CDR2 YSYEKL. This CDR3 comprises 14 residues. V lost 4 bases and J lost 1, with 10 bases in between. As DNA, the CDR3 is TGCGCCAGCAGCCGCCTCTGGGAGAACACTGAAGCTTTCTTT. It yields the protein CASSRLWENTEAFF.

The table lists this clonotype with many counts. In DNA, the CDR3 is TGTGCCAGCAGCTTATTGATAGGCAACCTTATCGGTGAGCAGTTCTTC. Translating it yields CASSLLIGNLIGEQFF. This chain connects TRBV7-3 to TRBJ2-1; D unclear. Germline V gene sequence: CDR1 SGHTA, CDR2 FQGTGA. The CDR3 extends over 16 amino acids. Trimming cost V 2 bases and J 9 bases, with 20 bases left between them.

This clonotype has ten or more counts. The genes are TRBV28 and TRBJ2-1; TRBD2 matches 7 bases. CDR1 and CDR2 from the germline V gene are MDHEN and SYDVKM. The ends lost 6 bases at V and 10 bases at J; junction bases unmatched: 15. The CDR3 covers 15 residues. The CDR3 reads CASSRRATSSQEQFF. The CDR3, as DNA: TGTGCCAGCAGCCGTAGGGCGACTAGCAGTCAGGAGCAGTTCTTC.

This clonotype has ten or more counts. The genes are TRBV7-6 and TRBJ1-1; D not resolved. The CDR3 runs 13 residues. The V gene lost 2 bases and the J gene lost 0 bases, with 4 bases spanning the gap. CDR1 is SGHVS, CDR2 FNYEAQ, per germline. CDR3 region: CASSLQVNTEAFF. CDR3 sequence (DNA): TGTGCCAGCAGCTTACAGGTGAACACTGAAGCTTTCTTT. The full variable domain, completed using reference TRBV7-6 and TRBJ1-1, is GAGVSQSPRYKVTKRGQDVALRCDPISGHVSLYWYRQALGQGPEFLTYFNYEAQQDKSGLPNDRFSAERPEGSISTLTIQRTEQRDSAMYRCASSLQVNTEAFFGQGTRLTVV.

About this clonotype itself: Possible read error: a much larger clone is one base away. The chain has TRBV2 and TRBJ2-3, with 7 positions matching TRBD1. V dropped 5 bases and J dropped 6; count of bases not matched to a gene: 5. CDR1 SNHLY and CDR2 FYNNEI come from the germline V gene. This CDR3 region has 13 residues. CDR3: CASSTDRVDTQYF. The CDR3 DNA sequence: TGTGCCAGCAGTACCGACAGGGTGGATACGCAGTATTTT.

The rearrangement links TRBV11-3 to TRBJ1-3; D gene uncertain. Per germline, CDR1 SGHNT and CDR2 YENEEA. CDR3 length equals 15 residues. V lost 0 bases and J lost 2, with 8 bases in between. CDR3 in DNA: TGTGCCAGCAGCTTAGATGGTGCGACTGGAAACACCATATATTTT. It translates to CASSLDGATGNTIYF.

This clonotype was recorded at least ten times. The CDR3: CASSFHDAEQYF. The CDR3 nucleotides are TGTGCCAGCAGTTTTCACGACGCTGAGCAGTACTTC. V gene TRBV12-3 or TRBV12-4 combines with J gene TRBJ2-7; D call uncertain. The V gene lost 3 bases and the J gene lost 7 bases, with 10 bases spanning the gap. This CDR3 has 12 amino acids.

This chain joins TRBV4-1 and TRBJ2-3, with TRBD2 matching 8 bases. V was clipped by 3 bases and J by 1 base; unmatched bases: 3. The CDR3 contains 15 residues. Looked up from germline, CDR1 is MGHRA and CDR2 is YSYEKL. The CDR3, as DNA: TGCGCCAGCAGCCAGCGGGGGGCCGGCACAGATACGCAGTATTTT. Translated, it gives CASSQRGAGTDTQYF.

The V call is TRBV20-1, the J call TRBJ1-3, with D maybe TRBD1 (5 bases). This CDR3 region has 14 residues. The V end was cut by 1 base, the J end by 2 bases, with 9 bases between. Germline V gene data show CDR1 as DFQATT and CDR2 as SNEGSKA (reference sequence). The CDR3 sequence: CSARGQGTGNTIYF. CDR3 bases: TGCAGTGCTAGAGGGCAGGGTACTGGAAACACCATATATTTT.

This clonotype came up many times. The CDR3 DNA reads TGTGCCAGCAGTTTGGGGGGAACCGGCAGCAATGAGCAGTTCTTC. Translating gives CASSLGGTGSNEQFF. V and J are TRBV12-3 or TRBV12-4 and TRBJ2-1; TRBD2 might be the D (6 bases). The CDR3 is 15 amino acids. V shed 3 bases and J shed 6 bases, with 15 bases lying between them.

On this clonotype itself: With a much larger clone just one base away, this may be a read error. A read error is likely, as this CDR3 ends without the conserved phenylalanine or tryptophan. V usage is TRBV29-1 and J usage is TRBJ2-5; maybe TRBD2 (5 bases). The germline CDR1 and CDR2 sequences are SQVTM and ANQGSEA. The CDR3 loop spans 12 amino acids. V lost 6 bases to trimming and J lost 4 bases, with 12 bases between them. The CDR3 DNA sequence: TGCAGCGTCAGAATCGGAGGAGAGACCCAGTACTCC. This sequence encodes CSVRIGGETQYS.